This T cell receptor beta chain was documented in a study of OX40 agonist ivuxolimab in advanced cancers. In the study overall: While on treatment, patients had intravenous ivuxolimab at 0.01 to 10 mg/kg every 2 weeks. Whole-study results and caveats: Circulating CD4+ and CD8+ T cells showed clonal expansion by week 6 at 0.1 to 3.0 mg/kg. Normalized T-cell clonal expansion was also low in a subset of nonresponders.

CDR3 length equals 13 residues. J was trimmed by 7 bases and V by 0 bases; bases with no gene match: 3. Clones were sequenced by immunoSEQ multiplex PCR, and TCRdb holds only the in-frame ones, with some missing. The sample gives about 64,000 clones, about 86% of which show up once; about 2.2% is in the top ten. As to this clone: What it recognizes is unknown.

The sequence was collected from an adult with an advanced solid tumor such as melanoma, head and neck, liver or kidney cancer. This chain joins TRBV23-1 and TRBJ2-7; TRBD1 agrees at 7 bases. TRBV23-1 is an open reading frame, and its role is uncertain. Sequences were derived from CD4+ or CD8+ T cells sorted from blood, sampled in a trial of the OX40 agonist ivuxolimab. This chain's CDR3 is CASSQSRQGEQYF. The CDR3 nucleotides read TGCGCCAGCAGTCAATCAAGACAGGGAGAGCAGTACTTC.